The next 23 T cell receptor beta chains were all read from a single sample in a study of blood T cell repertoires in COVID-19. The table came from immunoSEQ multiplex PCR; TCRdb's copy has only in-frame clones and leaves some out. There are over 200,000 clones in the sample; less than 90% occur only once, and approximately 6.5% lies in the top ten. Sequencing input: PBMCs or T cells enriched from blood (not recorded which). These receptors were collected from a woman aged 40-49 years who had recovered from COVID-19.

The genes are TRBV3-1 (or the pseudogene TRBV3-2) and TRBJ2-7; tentatively, D is TRBD2 (6 bases). CDR1 LGHDT and CDR2 YNNKEL come from the germline V gene (reference sequence). The CDR3 sequence is 16 residues long. Trimming left V 0 bases short and J 2 bases short, with 14 bases between. The DNA for the CDR3 is TGTGCCAGCAGCCAAGATCCCCAGCGGGTAGCCTACGAGCAGTACTTC. As protein: CASSQDPQRVAYEQYF.

This chain links TRBV7-2 with TRBJ1-2, with unresolved D. Trimming removed 0 bases at V and 6 bases at J, with 11 bases between. The length of the CDR3 is 14 residues. The germline CDR1 and CDR2 sequences are SGHTA and FQGNSA. This CDR3 reads CASSLARMEHGYTF. The DNA of the CDR3 is TGTGCCAGCAGCTTAGCGCGGATGGAACATGGCTACACCTTC. Combining the CDR3 with reference TRBV7-2 and TRBJ1-2 gives the whole variable domain GAGVSQSPSNKVTEKGKDVELRCDPISGHTALYWYRQSLGQGLEFLIYFQGNSAPDKSGLPSDRFSAERTGGSVSTLTIQRTQQEDSAVYLCASSLARMEHGYTFGSGTRLTVV.

The chain links TRBV30 to TRBJ2-4, with 11 bases identical to TRBD2. The V segment lost 2 bases and the J segment 7 bases; nucleotides outside the gene matches: 4. The CDR3 runs 14 residues. Germline assignment: CDR1 GTSNPN and CDR2 SVGIG (reference sequence). The CDR3 DNA follows: TGTGCCTGGAGTATTAGCGGGAGGGCCAACATTCAGTACTTC. Translated, it gives CAWSISGRANIQYF.

This chain uses TRBV3-1 (or the pseudogene TRBV3-2) with TRBJ1-2, with a weak D call TRBD1 (5 bases). The CDR3 spans 14 residues. Germline values: CDR1 LGHDT, CDR2 YNNKEL (reference sequence). V was cut by 3 bases and J by 6 bases, with 14 bases left in between. Here the CDR3 reads CASSQRGGINGYTF. The CDR3 DNA sequence: TGTGCCAGCAGCCAGCGTGGGGGGATTAATGGCTACACCTTC.

This chain joins TRBV7-8 and TRBJ1-5; 8 bases map to TRBD1. Germline CDR1 is SGHVS and CDR2 is FQNEAQ. Unmatched junction bases numbered 9, after V lost 5 bases and J lost 6 bases. This CDR3 is built from 15 residues. The CDR3 region has the DNA TGTGCCAGCAGCGAAAGGACAGGGCTTGCTCAGCCCCAGCATTTT. Translated: CASSERTGLAQPQHF.

In nucleotides, the CDR3 is TGTGCCAGCAGTGAGGCCGGGGGGAGGGGGAGCTCCTACGAGCAGTACTTC. Its protein is CASSEAGGRGSSYEQYF. The V and J genes are TRBV2 and TRBJ2-7, with D possibly matching TRBD2 (7 bases). Trimming stripped 3 bases from V and 0 bases from J, with 18 bases between. The CDR3 is made up of 17 amino acids. Germline V gene lookup returns CDR1 SNHLY and CDR2 FYNNEI.

This clone was detected only once. J is TRBJ2-5 and V is TRBV10-1, with TRBD2 matching 11 bases. Per germline, CDR1 WNHNN and CDR2 SYGVQD (reference sequence). Trimming at V came to 0 bases and at J to 6 bases, leaving 9 bases not matched to a gene. This CDR3 comprises 17 residues. As DNA, the CDR3 is TGCGCCAGCAGTGAGTCGGACCTAGCGGGAGGTTTGAAGACCCAGTACTTC. Protein product: CASSESDLAGGLKTQYF.

This chain links TRBV20-1 with TRBJ2-3; the match to TRBD2 covers 9 bases. This CDR3 region has 17 residues. Trimming at V came to 3 bases and at J to 5 bases, leaving 15 bases not matched to a gene. CDR1 and CDR2 from the germline V gene are DFQATT and SNEGSKA (reference sequence). The DNA for the CDR3 is TGCAGTGCTAGTTACGGGCGACTAGCGGAGTGGGGAGATACGCAGTATTTT. This sequence encodes CSASYGRLAEWGDTQYF.

The V gene is TRBV2, the J gene TRBJ1-3, with D maybe TRBD1 (5 bases). Trimming removed 6 bases from V and 2 bases from J, with 14 bases in between. Germline assignment: CDR1 SNHLY and CDR2 FYNNEI. The CDR3 runs 15 residues. The CDR3 DNA sequence: TGTGCCAGCAGGGGGGACTTCATCCCTGGAAACACCATATATTTT. Amino acids: CASRGDFIPGNTIYF.

This clone was picked up one time. The chain uses TRBV30 and TRBJ1-2; possible D gene TRBD1, 6 bases. From germline, CDR1 is GTSNPN and CDR2 SVGIG (reference sequence). This CDR3 comprises 13 residues. Trimming shortened V by 3 bases and J by 4 bases, and 12 bases separated the two germline ends. CDR3 amino acids: CAWRLQGPYGYTF. The CDR3 bases are TGTGCCTGGAGATTACAGGGTCCCTATGGCTACACCTTC. The variable domain in full, completed from reference TRBV30 and TRBJ1-2, reads SQTIHQWPATLVQPVGSPLSLECTVEGTSNPNLYWYRQAAGRGLQLLFYSVGIGQISSEVPQNLSASRPQDRQFILSSKKLLLSDSGFYLCAWRLQGPYGYTFGSGTRLTVV.

The chain joins TRBV29-1 to TRBJ2-3; D not certain. This CDR3 is 14 amino acids long. The V end was cut by 4 bases, the J end by 3 bases, with 14 bases between. The germline CDR1 and CDR2 sequences are SQVTM and ANQGSEA. CDR3 bases: TGCAGCGTTGGTGGAGCCAGCCGAACAGATACGCAGTATTTT. It codes for CSVGGASRTDTQYF.

This sequence joins TRBV6-5 and TRBJ1-5; possible D gene TRBD1, 6 bases. From germline, CDR1 is MNHEY and CDR2 SVGAGI. V gave up 10 bases and J gave up 5 bases, with 15 bases separating them. This CDR3 contains 13 residues. DNA of the CDR3: TGTGCCACCGAGGACAGCCCCTATCAGCCCCAGCATTTT. It specifies CATEDSPYQPQHF.

The V call is TRBV28, the J call TRBJ2-2, with a weak D call TRBD2 (6 bases). Between the trimmed V and J ends, which lost 9 bases and 1 base, there was a span of 12 bases. CDR1 and CDR2 (germline): MDHEN, SYDVKM. This CDR3 is built from 14 residues. CDR3 sequence (DNA): TGTGCCAGTCTTCGGGGGAGGAACACCGGGGAGCTGTTTTTT. It is translated as CASLRGRNTGELFF.

This chain connects TRBV9 to TRBJ2-3, with 8 bases that match TRBD2. Germline loops: CDR1 SGDLS, CDR2 YYNGEE. The trim removed 0 bases at V and 3 bases at J, leaving 12 bases unmatched. The length of the CDR3 is 18 residues. CDR3 sequence: CASSVGPGTRGFTDTQYF. CDR3 coding DNA: TGTGCCAGCAGCGTAGGCCCCGGGACTAGGGGTTTTACAGATACGCAGTATTTT. Full variable domain (rest looked up from reference TRBV9 and TRBJ2-3): DSGVTQTPKHLITATGQRVTLRCSPRSGDLSVYWYQQSLDQGLQFLIQYYNGEERAKGNILERFSAQQFPDLHSELNLSSLELGDSALYFCASSVGPGTRGFTDTQYFGPGTRLTVL.

V gene TRBV6-2 or TRBV6-3 combines with J gene TRBJ1-6; D is unclear. Trimming pared 6 bases from V and 7 bases from J, leaving 16 bases between. Germline CDR1 is MNHEY and CDR2 is SVGEGT. The CDR3 runs to 15 residues. The CDR3 spells CASSPVTGRNSPLHF. Written as DNA, the CDR3 is TGTGCCAGCAGCCCCGTGACGGGGAGGAATTCACCCCTCCACTTT.

The chain has TRBV4-1 and TRBJ2-1; TRBD2 agrees at 15 bases. Germline CDR1 reads MGHRA; CDR2 reads YSYEKL. V trimming: 3 bases; J trimming: 2 bases; junction bases outside the gene matches: 5. The CDR3 consists of 18 residues. CDR3: CASSQWTSGRVAYNEQFF. CDR3 sequence (DNA): TGCGCCAGCAGCCAGTGGACTAGCGGGAGGGTGGCCTACAATGAGCAGTTCTTC.

The rearrangement uses TRBV5-1 and TRBJ2-1; 10 bases are a match to TRBD1. Germline CDR1 reads SGHRS; CDR2 reads YFSETQ. Trimming cost V 6 bases and J 2 bases; bases outside gene matches: 2. This CDR3 is built from 14 residues. CDR3 nucleotides: TGCGCCAGCAAGGGGACAGGGGCCTACAATGAGCAGTTCTTC. This sequence encodes CASKGTGAYNEQFF.

The CDR3 spells CASSLIVSAGMITDTQYF. DNA for the CDR3: TGTGCCAGCAGTTTAATAGTTTCGGCGGGTATGATCACAGATACGCAGTATTTT. The chain couples TRBV27 to TRBJ2-3; tentatively, D is TRBD2 (5 bases). Germline lookup yields CDR1 MNHEY and CDR2 SMNVEV (reference sequence). Trimming removed 2 bases at V and 2 bases at J, with 20 bases between. The CDR3 is made up of 18 amino acids.

The genes are TRBV19 and TRBJ1-2, with a tentative D call TRBD1 (6 bases). V lost 1 base to trimming and J lost 7 bases, with 7 bases between them. The germline CDR1 and CDR2 sequences are LNHDA and SQIVND (reference sequence). The CDR3 contains 12 residues. CDR3 residues: CASSIVGAGYTF. CDR3 sequence (DNA): TGTGCCAGTAGTATAGTGGGGGCTGGCTACACCTTC.

This chain joins TRBV11-2 and TRBJ2-2; TRBD1 matches 7 bases. V lost 6 bases, J lost 2 bases, and 9 bases stayed unmatched. The germline V gene has CDR1 SGHAT and CDR2 FQNNGV. CDR3 length equals 16 residues. CDR3 in DNA: TGTGCCAGCAGTTCCCAGACAGGGTCTAACACCGGGGAGCTGTTTTTT. It yields the protein CASSSQTGSNTGELFF. The variable domain in full, with the rest retrieved from reference TRBV11-2 and TRBJ2-2, is EAGVAQSPRYKIIEKRQSVAFWCNPISGHATLYWYQQILGQGPKLLIQFQNNGVVDDSQLPKDRFSAERLKGVDSTLKIQPAKLEDSAVYLCASSSQTGSNTGELFFGEGSRLTVL.

V gene TRBV7-9 combines with J gene TRBJ2-7; no clear D gene. The V and J ends lost 2 bases and 6 bases respectively, with 11 bases between them. CDR3 size: 13 residues. CDR1 is SEHNR and CDR2 is FQNEAQ in the germline V gene (reference sequence). CDR3 in amino acids: CASSLFESGEQYF. The CDR3 coding sequence is TGTGCCAGCAGCTTATTTGAGTCTGGCGAGCAGTACTTC.

CDR3 nucleotides: TGCGCCAGCCTAGCGGGAGTCGGTACCGGGGAGCTGTTTTTT. As protein: CASLAGVGTGELFF. V is TRBV5-1 and J is TRBJ2-2; 10 bases agree with TRBD2. Germline V gene sequence: CDR1 SGHRS, CDR2 YFSETQ. The J segment lost 5 bases and the V segment lost 7 bases, leaving 5 bases of the junction unmatched. The CDR3 totals 14 residues.

V and J are TRBV4-1 and TRBJ2-6; 7 positions agree with TRBD2. The CDR3 runs to 21 residues. CDR1 MGHRA and CDR2 YSYEKL come from the germline V gene. V lost 0 bases to trimming and J lost 0 bases; unmatched junction nucleotides: 14. CDR3 region: CASSQDWGRAVGTSGANVLTF. The CDR3 bases are TGCGCCAGCAGCCAAGACTGGGGGAGGGCAGTTGGGACCTCTGGGGCCAACGTCCTGACTTTC.